Each of the 6 T cell receptor beta chains below was sequenced from the same sample in a study of OX40 agonist ivuxolimab in advanced cancers. Clones were read by immunoSEQ multiplex PCR, and TCRdb kept only the in-frame ones, dropping some. Of tens of thousands of clones listed, around four fifths are singletons. The sequenced sample was CD4+ or CD8+ T cells sorted from blood, obtained in a trial of the OX40 agonist ivuxolimab. These TCRs come from an adult with an advanced solid tumor such as melanoma, head and neck, liver or kidney cancer.

The chain uses TRBV6-5 and TRBJ1-2; tentative D call: TRBD1 (5 bases). The CDR3 runs to 11 residues. Germline V gene data show CDR1 as MNHEY and CDR2 as SVGAGI. With 6 bases removed from V and 10 bases from J, the gap between germline ends came to 12 bases. This CDR3 is CASRVSGPYTF. Written as DNA, the CDR3 is TGTGCCAGCAGGGTCTCGGGGCCCTACACCTTC.

This clone was seen a few times. The chain has TRBV27 and TRBJ1-5, with no clear D. The V end lost 6 bases, the J end lost 6 bases, and 18 bases lay between the germline ends. This CDR3 is 15 amino acids long. Germline V CDR1 and CDR2: MNHEY, SMNVEV (reference sequence). CDR3 coding DNA: TGTGCCAGCAGCTCCAGTTCGGTGGGCTCTCAGCCCCAGCATTTT. It yields the protein CASSSSSVGSQPQHF.

The chain recombines TRBV5-6 with TRBJ1-1; 7 positions match TRBD1. The germline V gene encodes CDR1 SGHDT and CDR2 YYEEEE. CDR3 length: 15 residues. V was clipped by 5 bases and J by 5 bases; unmatched bases: 12. The chain's CDR3 is CASSPREGAGTEAFF. For the CDR3, the DNA is TGTGCCAGCAGTCCTCGGGAGGGGGCGGGGACTGAAGCTTTCTTT. The full variable domain, completed using reference TRBV5-6 and TRBJ1-1, is DAGVTQSPTHLIKTRGQQVTLRCSPKSGHDTVSWYQQALGQGPQFIFQYYEEEERQRGNFPDRFSGHQFPNYSSELNVNALLLGDSALYLCASSPREGAGTEAFFGQGTRLTVV.

The chain uses TRBV28 and TRBJ2-5, with D possibly TRBD2 on 7 matching bases. CDR1 and CDR2 from the germline V gene are MDHEN and SYDVKM. CDR3 size: 14 residues. V was trimmed by 4 bases and J by 7 bases, leaving 16 bases between them. The DNA of the CDR3 is TGTGCCAGCAGTTCCGAAGGGGGGGTCAGGACCCAGTACTTC. It encodes CASSSEGGVRTQYF. Filled out from reference TRBV28 and TRBJ2-5, the complete variable domain reads DVKVTQSSRYLVKRTGEKVFLECVQDMDHENMFWYRQDPGLGLRLIYFSYDVKMKEKGDIPEGYSVSREKKERFSLILESASTNQTSMYLCASSSEGGVRTQYFGPGTRLLVL.

The chain uses TRBV27 and TRBJ2-1; 7 bases are a match to TRBD2. The V and J ends lost 2 bases and 2 bases, in that order; junction bases with no gene match: 6. This CDR3 has 16 residues. Germline values: CDR1 MNHEY, CDR2 SMNVEV (reference sequence). The CDR3 here is CASSLDLGGAYNEQFF. The CDR3 coding sequence is TGTGCCAGCAGTTTAGACTTGGGAGGGGCCTACAATGAGCAGTTCTTC.

There are a few counts of this clone. This chain links TRBV5-1 with TRBJ2-1, with 7 bases identical to TRBD2. The junction had 8 bases not matched to a gene; V was cut back by 0 bases and J by 2 bases. This CDR3 contains 17 residues. The V gene's germline CDR1 is SGHRS and CDR2 YFSETQ. DNA for the CDR3: TGCGCCAGCAGCTTGGGGTCTCTAGCGGTGACCTACAATGAGCAGTTCTTC. Translated, it gives CASSLGSLAVTYNEQFF. The full variable domain, completed using reference TRBV5-1 and TRBJ2-1, is KAGVTQTPRYLIKTRGQQVTLSCSPISGHRSVSWYQQTPGQGLQFLFEYFSETQRNKGNFPGRFSGRQFSNSRSEMNVSTLELGDSALYLCASSLGSLAVTYNEQFFGPGTRLTVL.